A selection of T cell receptor beta chains follows, all from one sample in a study of OX40 agonist ivuxolimab in advanced cancers. Assay used: immunoSEQ multiplex PCR; TCRdb lists only in-frame clones, some missing. This sample carries 8,500 to 13,000 clones, 74% of them seen once, and the ten largest clones take around 35%. This sample comprised CD4+ or CD8+ T cells sorted from blood, obtained in a trial of the OX40 agonist ivuxolimab. The source of these receptors is an adult with an advanced solid tumor such as melanoma, head and neck, liver or kidney cancer. CDR3s include the opening cysteine and the closing phenylalanine or tryptophan. D genes are given only for firm matches. Rows may omit the clone size; those that give it use once, few, many or a size class.

J gene,CDR3 length,V gene,clone size,D gene,CDR3 protein,CDR3 DNA
TRBJ2-7,15,TRBV7-9,few,.,CASSLDLGATYEQYF,TGTGCCAGCAGCTTAGACCTCGGGGCAACCTACGAGCAGTACTTC
TRBJ2-3,13,TRBV19,medium-sized,.,CASGERPTDTQYF,TGTGCCAGTGGGGAAAGGCCCACAGATACGCAGTATTTT
TRBJ2-1,15,TRBV2,.,TRBD2,CASSGTSGEYNEQFF,TGTGCCAGCAGTGGGACTAGCGGGGAATACAATGAGCAGTTCTTC
TRBJ2-1,12,TRBV7-9,medium-sized,.,CASSVKYNEQFF,TGTGCCAGCAGCGTAAAGTACAATGAGCAGTTCTTC
TRBJ2-7,15,TRBV11-3,.,TRBD1,CASSLGQGLWYEQYF,TGTGCCAGCAGCTTAGGACAGGGGTTATGGTACGAGCAGTACTTC
TRBJ2-3,16,TRBV2,.,.,CASFNRDTTSTDTQYF,TGTGCCAGCTTTAACAGGGATACTACTAGCACAGATACGCAGTATTTT
TRBJ2-3,15,TRBV6-5,.,.,CASRGLPWGTDTQYF,TGTGCCAGCAGAGGACTCCCATGGGGCACAGATACGCAGTATTTT
TRBJ2-1,13,TRBV6-5,.,.,CASSYSNRDEQFF,TGTGCCAGCAGTTACTCGAACCGGGATGAGCAGTTCTTC
TRBJ2-7,11,TRBV4-2,.,.,CASSQDARRYF,TGTGCCAGCAGCCAAGATGCACGCCGGTACTTC
TRBJ2-7,13,TRBV29-1,once,.,CSVEGGESYPQYF,TGCAGCGTTGAGGGAGGAGAATCCTACCCGCAGTACTTC
TRBJ2-3,19,TRBV15,hyperexpanded,.,CATRQTHGEDREGTDTQYF,TGTGCCACCAGGCAAACCCACGGGGAGGACAGGGAGGGAACAGATACGCAGTATTTT
TRBJ2-2,13,TRBV28,few,.,CASSLRGTGELFF,TGTGCCAGCAGTTTGAGGGGGACCGGGGAGCTGTTTTTT
TRBJ2-7,17,TRBV4-2,.,TRBD2,CASSQVGLATSIYGQYF,TGTGCCAGCAGCCAAGTGGGACTAGCGACCTCAATCTACGGGCAGTACTTC
TRBJ1-1,12,TRBV7-8,.,.,CASSDPNTEAFF,TGTGCCAGCTCAGACCCGAACACTGAAGCTTTCTTT
TRBJ2-3,12,TRBV6-6,.,.,CASTGPEDTQYF,TGTGCCAGCACCGGGCCGGAGGATACGCAGTATTTT
TRBJ2-7,14,TRBV7-6,.,.,CASSPGAYFYEQYF,TGTGCCAGCAGCCCCGGGGCGTATTTCTACGAGCAGTACTTC
TRBJ2-7,19,TRBV28,.,TRBD2,CASSPLAGRTPPNEQGQYF,TGTGCCAGCAGTCCACTAGCGGGCCGCACCCCTCCTAACGAGCAAGGGCAGTACTTC
TRBJ2-7,12,TRBV7-9,.,TRBD2,CVRREVPYEQYF,TGTGTTCGGCGGGAGGTCCCCTACGAGCAGTACTTC
TRBJ1-1,12,TRBV29-1,few,.,CSVEGARYEAFF,TGCAGCGTTGAAGGGGCGCGATATGAAGCTTTCTTT
TRBJ2-7,13,TRBV23-1,.,.,CGKLWGSCCEQYF,TGCGGCAAGTTATGGGGGTCATGCTGCGAGCAGTACTTC
TRBJ2-3,15,TRBV7-6,.,.,CASSPEGVSTDTQYF,TGTGCCAGCAGCCCCGAGGGGGTTAGCACAGATACGCAGTATTTT
TRBJ1-2,14,TRBV4-3,.,.,CASSQDRTNYGYTF,TGCGCCAGCAGCCAAGACAGAACAAACTATGGCTACACCTTC
TRBJ2-3,15,TRBV7-3,.,TRBD2,CASSLTSGSPDTQYF,TGTGCCAGCAGCCTTACTAGCGGGAGTCCAGATACGCAGTATTTT
TRBJ2-3,16,TRBV6-4,.,TRBD2,CASSAGLAGASDTQYF,TGTGCCAGCAGTGCTGGACTAGCGGGAGCGTCAGATACGCAGTATTTT
TRBJ2-7,16,TRBV29-1,.,TRBD2,CSVAGLAAGGGYEQYF,TGCAGCGTTGCCGGACTAGCGGCTGGAGGTGGGTACGAGCAGTACTTC
TRBJ1-5,12,TRBV6-5,many,.,CASSGGGKPQHF,TGTGCCAGCAGCGGCGGGGGGAAGCCCCAGCATTTT
TRBJ1-5,14,TRBV6-5,.,.,CASSSHQGWQPQHF,TGTGCCAGCAGTTCACACCAGGGGTGGCAGCCCCAGCATTTT
TRBJ2-7,13,TRBV19,.,TRBD1,CASGGQGVHEQYF,TGTGCCAGTGGGGGACAGGGTGTCCACGAGCAGTACTTC
TRBJ1-4,15,TRBV25-1,.,.,CASSESTAGEEKLFF,TGTGCCAGCAGTGAATCAACGGCAGGGGAAGAAAAACTGTTTTTT
TRBJ1-2,16,TRBV11-3,large,.,CASSLDRSGAYYGYTF,TGTGCCAGCAGCTTAGATCGGTCGGGGGCTTACTATGGCTACACCTTC
TRBJ2-2,19,TRBV5-6,.,.,CASTPGHQPGDLNTGELFF,TGTGCCAGCACTCCGGGGCACCAACCAGGGGACCTGAACACCGGGGAGCTGTTTTTT
TRBJ1-2,15,TRBV6-1,.,TRBD1,CASTEGTVFNYGYTF,TGTGCCAGCACCGAAGGGACAGTCTTTAACTATGGCTACACCTTC
TRBJ1-1,11,TRBV2,.,.,CASSERTEAFF,TGTGCCAGCAGTGAACGTACTGAAGCTTTCTTT
TRBJ2-2,14,TRBV4-1,.,.,CASSPIPSGSELFF,TGCGCCAGCAGCCCCATTCCTAGTGGGTCGGAGCTGTTTTTT
TRBJ2-5,16,TRBV11-1,.,TRBD1,CASSQTGGAAFETQYF,TGTGCCAGCAGCCAGACAGGGGGTGCAGCGTTTGAGACCCAGTACTTC
TRBJ2-1,15,TRBV30,.,TRBD2,CAWTLLAGGYNEQFF,TGTGCCTGGACCCTACTAGCGGGGGGCTACAATGAGCAGTTCTTC
TRBJ2-4,15,TRBV18,.,.,CASSFGVAAKNIQYF,TGTGCCAGCTCATTTGGGGTTGCGGCCAAAAACATTCAGTACTTC
TRBJ1-2,12,TRBV10-3,.,.,CAISGQRNGYTF,TGTGCCATCAGTGGGCAGAGAAATGGCTACACCTTC
TRBJ1-1,14,TRBV10-3,.,.,CAIKRAGVMNGAFF,TGTGCCATCAAACGAGCAGGGGTTATGAATGGAGCTTTCTTT
TRBJ2-1,11,TRBV5-4,.,.,CASSFGWEQFF,TGTGCCAGCAGCTTCGGTTGGGAGCAGTTCTTC